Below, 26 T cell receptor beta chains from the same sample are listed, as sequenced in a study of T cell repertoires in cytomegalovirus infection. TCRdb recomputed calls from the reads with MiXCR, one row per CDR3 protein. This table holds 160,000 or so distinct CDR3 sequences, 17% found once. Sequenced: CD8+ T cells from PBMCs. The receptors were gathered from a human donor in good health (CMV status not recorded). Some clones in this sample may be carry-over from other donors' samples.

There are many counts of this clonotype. Here the CDR3 DNA reads TGTGCCATCAGTATTTCTTTAAAAGAGACCCAGTACTTC. It specifies CAISISLKETQYF. The chain is built from TRBV10-3 and TRBJ2-5; no reliable D call. CDR1 and CDR2 from the germline V gene are ENHRY and SYGVKD. The CDR3 length is 13 residues. V lost 5 bases and J 3 bases, leaving 10 bases between the germline ends.

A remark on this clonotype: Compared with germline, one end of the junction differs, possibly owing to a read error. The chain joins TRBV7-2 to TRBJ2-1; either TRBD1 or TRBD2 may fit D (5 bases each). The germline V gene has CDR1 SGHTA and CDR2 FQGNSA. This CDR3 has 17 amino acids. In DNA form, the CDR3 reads TGTGCCAGCAGCTTCAGCTTGGGGGAAATGTCCTGCAATGAGCAGTTCTTC. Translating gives CASSFSLGEMSCNEQFF.

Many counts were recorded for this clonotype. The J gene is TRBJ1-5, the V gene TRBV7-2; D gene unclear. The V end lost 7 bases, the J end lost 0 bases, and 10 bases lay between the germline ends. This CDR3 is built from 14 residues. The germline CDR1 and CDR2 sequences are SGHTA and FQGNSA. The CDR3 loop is CASNEPYSNQPQHF. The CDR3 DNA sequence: TGTGCCAGCAACGAGCCCTATAGCAATCAGCCCCAGCATTTT.

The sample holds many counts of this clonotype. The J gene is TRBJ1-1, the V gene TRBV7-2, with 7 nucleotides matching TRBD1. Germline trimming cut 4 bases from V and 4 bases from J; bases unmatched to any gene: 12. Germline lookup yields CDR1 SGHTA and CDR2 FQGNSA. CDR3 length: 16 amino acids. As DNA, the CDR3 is TGTGCCAGCAGCTCGCCCCACAACAGGGGATTCACTGAAGCTTTCTTT. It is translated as CASSSPHNRGFTEAFF. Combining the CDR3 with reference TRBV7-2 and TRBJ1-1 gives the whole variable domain GAGVSQSPSNKVTEKGKDVELRCDPISGHTALYWYRQSLGQGLEFLIYFQGNSAPDKSGLPSDRFSAERTGGSVSTLTIQRTQQEDSAVYLCASSSPHNRGFTEAFFGQGTRLTVV.

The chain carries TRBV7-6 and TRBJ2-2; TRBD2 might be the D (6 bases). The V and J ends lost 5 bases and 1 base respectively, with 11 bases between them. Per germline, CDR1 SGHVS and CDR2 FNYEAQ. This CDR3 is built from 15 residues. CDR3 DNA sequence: TGTGCCAGCAGCCCGCCGGGACTGAACACCGGGGAGCTGTTTTTT. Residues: CASSPPGLNTGELFF.

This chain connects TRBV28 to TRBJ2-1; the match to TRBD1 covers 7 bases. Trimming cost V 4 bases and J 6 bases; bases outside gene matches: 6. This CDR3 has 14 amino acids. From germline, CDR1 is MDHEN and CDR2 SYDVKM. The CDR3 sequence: CASSSPGQINEQFF. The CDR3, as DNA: TGTGCCAGCAGTTCCCCGGGACAGATCAATGAGCAGTTCTTC.

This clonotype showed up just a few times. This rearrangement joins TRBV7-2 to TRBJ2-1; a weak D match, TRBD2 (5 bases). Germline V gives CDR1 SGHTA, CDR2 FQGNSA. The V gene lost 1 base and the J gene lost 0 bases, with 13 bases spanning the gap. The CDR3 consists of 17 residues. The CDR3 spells CASSLGVPRGSYNEQFF. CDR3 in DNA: TGTGCCAGCAGCTTAGGGGTACCTCGGGGCTCCTACAATGAGCAGTTCTTC.

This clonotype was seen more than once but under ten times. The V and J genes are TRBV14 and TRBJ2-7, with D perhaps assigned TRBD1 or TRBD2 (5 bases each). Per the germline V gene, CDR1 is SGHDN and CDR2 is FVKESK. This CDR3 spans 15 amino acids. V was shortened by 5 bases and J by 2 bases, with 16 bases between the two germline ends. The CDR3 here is CASSAGTLTAYEQYF. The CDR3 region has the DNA TGTGCCAGCAGCGCCGGGACCCTTACCGCCTACGAGCAGTACTTC.

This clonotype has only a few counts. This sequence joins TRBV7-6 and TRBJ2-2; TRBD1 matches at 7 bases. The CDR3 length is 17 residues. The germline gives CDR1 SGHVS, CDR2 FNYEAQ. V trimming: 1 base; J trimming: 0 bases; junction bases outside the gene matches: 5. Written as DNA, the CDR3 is TGTGCCAGCAGCTTAGTAGGGGGCCGATCGAACACCGGGGAGCTGTTTTTT. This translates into CASSLVGGRSNTGELFF.

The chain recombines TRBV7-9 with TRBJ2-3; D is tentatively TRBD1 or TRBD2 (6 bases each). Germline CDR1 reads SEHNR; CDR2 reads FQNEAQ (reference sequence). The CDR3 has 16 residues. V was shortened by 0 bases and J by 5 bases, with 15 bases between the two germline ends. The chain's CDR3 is CASSLASGEGGDTQYF. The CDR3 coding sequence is TGTGCCAGCAGCTTAGCGTCGGGCGAGGGGGGAGATACGCAGTATTTT.

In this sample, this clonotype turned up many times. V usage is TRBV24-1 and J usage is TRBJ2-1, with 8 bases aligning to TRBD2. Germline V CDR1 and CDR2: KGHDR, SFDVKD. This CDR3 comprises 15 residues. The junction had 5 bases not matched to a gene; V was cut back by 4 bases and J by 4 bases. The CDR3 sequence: CATSEPTSEYNEQFF. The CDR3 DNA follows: TGTGCCACCAGTGAGCCGACTAGCGAATACAATGAGCAGTTCTTC.

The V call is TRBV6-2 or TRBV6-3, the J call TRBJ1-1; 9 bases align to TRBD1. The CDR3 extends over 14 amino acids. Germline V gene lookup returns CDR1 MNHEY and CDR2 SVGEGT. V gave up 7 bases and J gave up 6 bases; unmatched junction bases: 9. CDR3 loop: CASKRRDRVSEAFF. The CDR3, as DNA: TGTGCCAGCAAACGCCGGGACAGGGTCTCTGAAGCTTTCTTT.

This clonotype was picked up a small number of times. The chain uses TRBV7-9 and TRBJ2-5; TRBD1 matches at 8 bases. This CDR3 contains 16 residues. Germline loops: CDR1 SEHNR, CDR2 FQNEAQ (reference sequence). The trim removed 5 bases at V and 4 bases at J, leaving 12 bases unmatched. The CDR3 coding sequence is TGTGCCAGCAGCCCTACCCCGACAGGGGTCCGAGAGACCCAGTACTTC. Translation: CASSPTPTGVRETQYF.

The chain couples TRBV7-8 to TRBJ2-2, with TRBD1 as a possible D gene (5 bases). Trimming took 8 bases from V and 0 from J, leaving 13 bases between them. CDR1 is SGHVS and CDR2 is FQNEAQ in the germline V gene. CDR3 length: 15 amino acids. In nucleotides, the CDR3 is TGTGCCAGCCTCGCGGACACCCCGAACACCGGGGAGCTGTTTTTT. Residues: CASLADTPNTGELFF.

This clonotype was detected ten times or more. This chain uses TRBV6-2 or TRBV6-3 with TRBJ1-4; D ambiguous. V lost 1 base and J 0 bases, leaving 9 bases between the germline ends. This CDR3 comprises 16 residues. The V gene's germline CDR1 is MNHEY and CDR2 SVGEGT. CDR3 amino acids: CASSYYRGTTNEKLFF. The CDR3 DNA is TGTGCCAGCAGTTACTATCGAGGAACAACTAATGAAAAACTGTTTTTT.

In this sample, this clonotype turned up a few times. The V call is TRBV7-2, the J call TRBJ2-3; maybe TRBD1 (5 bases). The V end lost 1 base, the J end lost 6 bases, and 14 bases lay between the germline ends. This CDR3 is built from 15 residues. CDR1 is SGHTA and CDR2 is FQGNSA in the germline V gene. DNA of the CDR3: TGTGCCAGCAGCTTAGAAAGGGGTGGGCGGGATACGCAGTATTTT. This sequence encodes CASSLERGGRDTQYF.

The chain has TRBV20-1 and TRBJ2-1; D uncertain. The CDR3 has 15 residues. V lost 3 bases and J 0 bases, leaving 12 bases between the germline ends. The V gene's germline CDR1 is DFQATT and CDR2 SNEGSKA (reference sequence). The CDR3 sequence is CSASLASSSYNEQFF. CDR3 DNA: TGCAGTGCTAGCCTGGCCTCGAGCTCCTACAATGAGCAGTTCTTC.

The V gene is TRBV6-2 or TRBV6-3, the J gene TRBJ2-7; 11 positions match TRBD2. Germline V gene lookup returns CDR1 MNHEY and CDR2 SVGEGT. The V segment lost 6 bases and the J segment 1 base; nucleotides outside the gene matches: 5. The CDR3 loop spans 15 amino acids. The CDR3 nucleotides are TGTGCCAGCAGACCTGGGACTAGCGGATCCTACGAGCAGTACTTC. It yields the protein CASRPGTSGSYEQYF.

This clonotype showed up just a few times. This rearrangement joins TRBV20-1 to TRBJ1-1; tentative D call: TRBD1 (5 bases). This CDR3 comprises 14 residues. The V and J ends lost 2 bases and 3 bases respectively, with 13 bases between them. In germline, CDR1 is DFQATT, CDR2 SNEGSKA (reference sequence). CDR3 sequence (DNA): TGCAGTGCTAGACCCGGGACTGACTACACTGAAGCTTTCTTT. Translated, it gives CSARPGTDYTEAFF.

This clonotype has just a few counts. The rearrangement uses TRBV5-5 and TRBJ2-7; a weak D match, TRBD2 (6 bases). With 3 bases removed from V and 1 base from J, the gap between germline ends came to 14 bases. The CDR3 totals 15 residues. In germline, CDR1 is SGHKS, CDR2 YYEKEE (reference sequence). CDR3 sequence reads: CASSSVAGPSYEQYF. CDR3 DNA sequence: TGTGCCAGCAGCTCCGTCGCGGGGCCGTCCTACGAGCAGTACTTC.

The CDR3, as DNA: TGTGCCAGCAGCCTAGACCAGGGCGGGAACACTGAAGCTTTCTTT. Translated, it gives CASSLDQGGNTEAFF. The gene calls are TRBV11-1 and TRBJ1-1; weak D call: TRBD1 (5 bases). CDR1 is SGHAT and CDR2 is FQDESV in the germline V gene (reference sequence). The length of the CDR3 is 15 residues. V was cut by 5 bases and J by 1 base, with 14 bases left in between.

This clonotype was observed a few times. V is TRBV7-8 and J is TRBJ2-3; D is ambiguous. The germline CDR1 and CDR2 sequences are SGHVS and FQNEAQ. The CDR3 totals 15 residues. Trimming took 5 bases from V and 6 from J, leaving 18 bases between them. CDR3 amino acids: CASSTTASTGDTQYF. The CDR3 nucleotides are TGTGCCAGCAGCACCACAGCGTCGACTGGGGATACGCAGTATTTT.

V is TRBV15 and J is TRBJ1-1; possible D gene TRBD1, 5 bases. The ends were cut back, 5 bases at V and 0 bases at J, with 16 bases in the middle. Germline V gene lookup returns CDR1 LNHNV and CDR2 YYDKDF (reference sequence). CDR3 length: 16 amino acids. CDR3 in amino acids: CATSEWGGEVNTEAFF. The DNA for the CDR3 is TGTGCCACCAGCGAATGGGGAGGGGAGGTGAACACTGAAGCTTTCTTT.

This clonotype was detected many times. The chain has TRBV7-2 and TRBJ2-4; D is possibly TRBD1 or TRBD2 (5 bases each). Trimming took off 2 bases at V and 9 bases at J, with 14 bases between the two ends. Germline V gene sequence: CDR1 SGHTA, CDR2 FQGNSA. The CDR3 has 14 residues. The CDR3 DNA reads TGTGCCAGCAGCTTATGGGACCGGGGTGGCATTCAGTACTTC. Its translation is CASSLWDRGGIQYF.

The CDR3 loop is CASSLQGGAYGYTF. The CDR3 bases are TGTGCCAGCAGTTTACAGGGGGGGGCCTATGGCTACACCTTC. This chain connects TRBV6-5 to TRBJ1-2; 8 bases are a match to TRBD1. This CDR3 is 14 amino acids long. Germline CDR1 is MNHEY and CDR2 is SVGAGI. V trimming: 4 bases; J trimming: 4 bases; junction bases outside the gene matches: 5.

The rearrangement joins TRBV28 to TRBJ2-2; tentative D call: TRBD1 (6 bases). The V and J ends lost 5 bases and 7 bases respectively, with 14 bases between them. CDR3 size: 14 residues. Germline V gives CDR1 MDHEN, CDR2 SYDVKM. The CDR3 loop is CASSITGSGGELFF. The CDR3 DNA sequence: TGTGCCAGCAGTATTACAGGGTCCGGCGGGGAGCTGTTTTTT.